One sample yielded the 20 T cell receptor beta chains listed below, sequenced in a study of early T cells in non-severe SARS-CoV-2 infection. Each CDR3 protein gets one entry after TCRdb re-called the 5' RACE reads with MiXCR. The sample has 70,000 or so distinct CDR3 sequences, roughly 13% seen once. Input material: whole blood. The receptors were sampled from an adult who was a healthcare worker with PCR-confirmed SARS-CoV-2 infection or an uninfected control (not recorded which).

The chain joins TRBV10-3 to TRBJ1-1, with D hard to call. Trimming took off 4 bases at V and 1 base at J, with 7 bases between the two ends. The CDR3 is 13 residues long. Germline V CDR1 and CDR2: ENHRY, SYGVKD. The CDR3: CAISGQRNTEAFF. CDR3 sequence (DNA): TGTGCCATCAGTGGCCAGAGGAACACTGAAGCTTTCTTT.

This chain uses TRBV4-3 with TRBJ2-3; D gene ambiguous. Trimming took 0 bases from V and 4 from J, leaving 11 bases between them. The germline V gene encodes CDR1 LGHNA and CDR2 YSLEER. The CDR3 spans 15 residues. DNA for the CDR3: TGCGCCAGCAGCCAAGAGGGGATGGTGGCAGATACGCAGTATTTT. Translation: CASSQEGMVADTQYF.

In this sample, this clonotype turned up a few times. V gene TRBV7-2 combines with J gene TRBJ2-5, with TRBD2 matching over 7 bases. Germline loops: CDR1 SGHTA, CDR2 FQGNSA. With V trimmed by 2 bases and J by 7 bases, 16 bases remained unmatched. The CDR3 runs to 17 residues. The CDR3 nucleotides read TGTGCCAGCAGCTTAAGGGAGGGGCTGATCGGTATTGGGACCCAGTACTTC. This codes for CASSLREGLIGIGTQYF.

This clonotype was seen only a few times. This chain joins TRBV5-8 and TRBJ1-5, with D tentatively TRBD1 (5 bases). The CDR3 totals 14 residues. V was trimmed by 2 bases and J by 3 bases, leaving 9 bases between them. The germline V gene has CDR1 SGHTS and CDR2 YDEGEE. The CDR3 DNA is TGTGCCAGCAGCTTTCGACAGCTCAATCAGCCCCAGCATTTT. Protein: CASSFRQLNQPQHF.

This sequence joins TRBV6-2 or TRBV6-3 and TRBJ2-1; 11 positions agree with TRBD2. Germline trimming cut 7 bases from V and 7 bases from J; bases unmatched to any gene: 12. The CDR3 runs 16 residues. The germline CDR1 and CDR2 sequences are MNHEY and SVGEGT. The CDR3 spells CASILGRLAGWNEQFF. The CDR3 DNA is TGTGCCAGCATCCTCGGAAGACTAGCGGGGTGGAATGAGCAGTTCTTC.

V is TRBV7-9 and J is TRBJ1-2, with 11 bases aligning to TRBD1. V was pared by 7 bases and J by 7 bases, with 20 bases of the junction left unmatched. Germline CDR1 SEHNR, CDR2 FQNEAQ (reference sequence). The CDR3 runs to 18 residues. The DNA for the CDR3 is TGTGCCAGCACCGACTCCGGCGGGACAGGGGGATATTTCAGTGGCTACACCTTC. This gives the protein CASTDSGGTGGYFSGYTF.

At least ten counts were recorded for this clonotype. The chain employs TRBV11-2 and TRBJ2-3, with D unresolved. V was trimmed by 3 bases and J by 2 bases, leaving 6 bases between them. The CDR3 extends over 13 amino acids. Germline loops: CDR1 SGHAT, CDR2 FQNNGV. CDR3 in DNA: TGTGCCAGCAGCTTCAGGATCACAGATACGCAGTATTTT. Translating it yields CASSFRITDTQYF. Full variable domain (missing parts from reference TRBV11-2 and TRBJ2-3): EAGVAQSPRYKIIEKRQSVAFWCNPISGHATLYWYQQILGQGPKLLIQFQNNGVVDDSQLPKDRFSAERLKGVDSTLKIQPAKLEDSAVYLCASSFRITDTQYFGPGTRLTVL.

This clonotype was detected a few times. The chain employs TRBV14 and TRBJ1-4, with 8 bases lining up with TRBD1. J gave up 2 bases and V 4 bases, and 0 bases lay outside the gene matches. CDR1 SGHDN and CDR2 FVKESK come from the germline V gene. The CDR3 is 14 amino acids. The CDR3 bases are TGTGCCAGCAGCCGACAGGGGACTAATGAAAAACTGTTTTTT. Translated: CASSRQGTNEKLFF.

At least ten counts were recorded for this clonotype. The rearrangement joins TRBV7-3 to TRBJ2-3; 9 bases align to TRBD1. Germline trimming cut 4 bases from V and 3 bases from J; bases unmatched to any gene: 5. Germline V lookup: CDR1 SGHTA, CDR2 FQGTGA. The CDR3 has 15 amino acids. This CDR3 reads CASSSRTGETDTQYF. The CDR3 coding sequence is TGTGCCAGCAGCTCCAGGACAGGGGAGACAGATACGCAGTATTTT. The full variable domain, completed using reference TRBV7-3 and TRBJ2-3, is GAGVSQTPSNKVTEKGKYVELRCDPISGHTALYWYRQSLGQGPEFLIYFQGTGAADDSGLPNDRFFAVRPEGSVSTLKIQRTERGDSAVYLCASSSRTGETDTQYFGPGTRLTVL.

This chain links TRBV7-2 with TRBJ1-2, with D uncertain. Trimming left V 1 base short and J 8 bases short, with 14 bases between. In germline, CDR1 is SGHTA, CDR2 FQGNSA. The CDR3 is 14 amino acids. This CDR3 is CASSLGAGIGGYTF. Here the CDR3 DNA reads TGTGCCAGCAGCTTAGGTGCGGGGATCGGGGGCTACACCTTC.

The chain has TRBV5-6 and TRBJ2-3; the D is unclear. This CDR3 contains 16 residues. Trimming cost V 3 bases and J 2 bases, with 16 bases left between them. Germline V gene sequence: CDR1 SGHDT, CDR2 YYEEEE. The CDR3 nucleotides are TGTGCCAGCAGCTCGACAAGACGTAGGAACACAGATACGCAGTATTTT. It codes for CASSSTRRRNTDTQYF. The variable domain in full, completed from reference TRBV5-6 and TRBJ2-3, reads DAGVTQSPTHLIKTRGQQVTLRCSPKSGHDTVSWYQQALGQGPQFIFQYYEEEERQRGNFPDRFSGHQFPNYSSELNVNALLLGDSALYLCASSSTRRRNTDTQYFGPGTRLTVL.

This clonotype was counted only a few times. The chain couples TRBV7-3 to TRBJ2-3, with 11 bases lining up with TRBD2. The CDR3 sequence is 16 residues long. Germline V gives CDR1 SGHTA, CDR2 FQGTGA. Trimming took 5 bases from V and 2 from J; bases not matched to a gene: 6. Written as DNA, the CDR3 is TGTGCCAGCAGCGTGCTAGCGGGGGGTGCCACAGATACGCAGTATTTT. Its protein product is CASSVLAGGATDTQYF.

The gene calls are TRBV20-1 and TRBJ2-3; tentatively, D is TRBD2 (6 bases). Trimming stripped 3 bases from V and 5 bases from J, with 15 bases between. The CDR3 runs 14 residues. The germline V gene encodes CDR1 DFQATT and CDR2 SNEGSKA (reference sequence). The CDR3 DNA sequence: TGCAGTGCTAGCGGGGGAGTCTTCCTAGATACGCAGTATTTT. This translates into CSASGGVFLDTQYF.

The rearrangement joins TRBV7-6 to TRBJ2-3; weak D call: TRBD2 (6 bases). Germline loops: CDR1 SGHVS, CDR2 FNYEAQ. The V and J ends lost 5 bases and 3 bases respectively, with 12 bases between them. The CDR3 is made up of 14 amino acids. CDR3 sequence (DNA): TGTGCCAGCAGCCGCCGACTAGGAACAGATACGCAGTATTTT. It specifies CASSRRLGTDTQYF.

This clonotype was recorded at least ten times. CDR3 amino acids: CSVEGDRAYNEQFF. The CDR3 DNA sequence: TGCAGCGTTGAGGGCGACAGGGCTTACAATGAGCAGTTCTTC. The V and J genes are TRBV29-1 and TRBJ2-1, with 7 bases lining up with TRBD1. The CDR3 spans 14 residues. From germline, CDR1 is SQVTM and CDR2 ANQGSEA. Trimming took 3 bases from V and 4 from J; bases not matched to a gene: 6.

This clonotype appeared a few times. This chain joins TRBV12-3 or TRBV12-4 and TRBJ2-7; D may be TRBD1 or TRBD2 (6 bases each). V lost 2 bases to trimming and J lost 4 bases, with 12 bases between them. The CDR3 consists of 14 residues. CDR3 in amino acids: CASSLSGAGYEQYF. CDR3 DNA: TGTGCCAGCAGTTTATCGGGGGCGGGGTACGAGCAGTACTTC.

J is TRBJ2-5 and V is TRBV6-5, with a possible D match to TRBD2 (6 bases). V was trimmed by 2 bases and J by 0 bases, leaving 16 bases between them. This CDR3 comprises 17 residues. Germline V gives CDR1 MNHEY, CDR2 SVGAGI. The CDR3 DNA sequence: TGTGCCAGCAGTTACCGAGGGACTCCTGAGTACCAAGAGACCCAGTACTTC. It encodes CASSYRGTPEYQETQYF.

In this sample, this clonotype turned up many times. This chain uses TRBV7-3 with TRBJ2-2, with TRBD2 matching over 7 bases. The CDR3 extends over 17 amino acids. Germline V gives CDR1 SGHTA, CDR2 FQGTGA. J lost 1 base, V lost 5 bases, and 10 bases had no gene match. The CDR3 nucleotides read TGTGCCAGCAGCCCTGAACCGGGAGGCTTGAACACCGGGGAGCTGTTTTTT. As protein: CASSPEPGGLNTGELFF.

This clonotype was seen only a few times. The chain combines TRBV19 with TRBJ2-2; tentatively, D is TRBD1 (6 bases). CDR1 is LNHDA and CDR2 is SQIVND in the germline V gene (reference sequence). Trimming left V 7 bases short and J 6 bases short, with 15 bases between. The CDR3 loop spans 14 amino acids. CDR3 amino acids: CASTSQGRSGELFF. For the CDR3, the DNA is TGTGCCAGTACTTCGCAGGGGCGGTCCGGGGAGCTGTTTTTT.

The gene calls are TRBV7-2 and TRBJ1-5; D might be TRBD1 (6 bases). Germline V gene sequence: CDR1 SGHTA, CDR2 FQGNSA. V was pared by 2 bases and J by 7 bases, with 15 bases between. CDR3 size: 15 residues. The CDR3 DNA sequence: TGTGCCAGCAGCTTATCAGGGGACAAACGACAGCCCCAGCATTTT. Its translation: CASSLSGDKRQPQHF.